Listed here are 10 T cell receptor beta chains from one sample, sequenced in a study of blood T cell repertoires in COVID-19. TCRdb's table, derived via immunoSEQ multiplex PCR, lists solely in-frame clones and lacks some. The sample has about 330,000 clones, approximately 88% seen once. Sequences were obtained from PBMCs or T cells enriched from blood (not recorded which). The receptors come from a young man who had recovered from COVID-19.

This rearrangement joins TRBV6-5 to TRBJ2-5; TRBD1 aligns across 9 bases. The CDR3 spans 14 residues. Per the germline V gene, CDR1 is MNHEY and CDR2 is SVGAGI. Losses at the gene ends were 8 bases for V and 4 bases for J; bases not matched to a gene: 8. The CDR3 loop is CASCPGTGRETQYF. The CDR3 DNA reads TGTGCCAGCTGCCCCGGGACAGGGCGAGAGACCCAGTACTTC.

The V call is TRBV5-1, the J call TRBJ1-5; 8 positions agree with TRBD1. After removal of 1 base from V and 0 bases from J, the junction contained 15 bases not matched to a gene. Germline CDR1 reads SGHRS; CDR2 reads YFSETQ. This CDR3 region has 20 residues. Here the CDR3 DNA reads TGCGCCAGCAGCTTGATCGCGGCAGGGGGCAGGATAGATAGCAATCAGCCCCAGCATTTT. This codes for CASSLIAAGGRIDSNQPQHF.

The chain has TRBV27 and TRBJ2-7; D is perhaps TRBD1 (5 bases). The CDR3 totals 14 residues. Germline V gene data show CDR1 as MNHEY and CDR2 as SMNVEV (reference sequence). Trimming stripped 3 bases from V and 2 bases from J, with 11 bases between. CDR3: CASSLVSGTYEQYF. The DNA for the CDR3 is TGTGCCAGCAGTTTGGTGTCAGGGACCTACGAGCAGTACTTC.

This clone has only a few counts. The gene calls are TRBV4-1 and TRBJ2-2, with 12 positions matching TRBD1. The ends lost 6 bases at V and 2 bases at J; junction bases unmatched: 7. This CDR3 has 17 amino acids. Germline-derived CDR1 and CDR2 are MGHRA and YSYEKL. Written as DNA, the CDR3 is TGCGCCAGCAGTCCCTTGGGACAGGGGGCTAACACCGGGGAGCTGTTTTTT. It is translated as CASSPLGQGANTGELFF.

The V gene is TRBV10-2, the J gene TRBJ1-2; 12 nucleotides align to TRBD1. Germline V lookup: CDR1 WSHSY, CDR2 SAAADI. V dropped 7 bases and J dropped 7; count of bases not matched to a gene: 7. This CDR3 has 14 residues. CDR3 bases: TGCGCCAGCATGAGGGACAGGGGGCCGGTTGGCTACACCTTC. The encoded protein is CASMRDRGPVGYTF.

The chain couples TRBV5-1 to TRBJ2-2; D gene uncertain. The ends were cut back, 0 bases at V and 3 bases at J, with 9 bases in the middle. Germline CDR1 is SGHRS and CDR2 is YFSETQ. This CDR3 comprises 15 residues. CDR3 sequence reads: CASSLEQVHTGELFF. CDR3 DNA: TGCGCCAGCAGCTTGGAGCAGGTTCACACCGGGGAGCTGTTTTTT. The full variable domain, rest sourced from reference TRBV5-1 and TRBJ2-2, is KAGVTQTPRYLIKTRGQQVTLSCSPISGHRSVSWYQQTPGQGLQFLFEYFSETQRNKGNFPGRFSGRQFSNSRSEMNVSTLELGDSALYLCASSLEQVHTGELFFGEGSRLTVL.

CDR3 amino acids: CASSSPRTGIHEQYF. CDR3 DNA sequence: TGTGCCAGCAGCTCCCCCCGGACAGGGATCCACGAGCAGTACTTC. The chain employs TRBV11-2 and TRBJ2-7, with 8 bases aligning to TRBD1. V lost 4 bases, J lost 5 bases, and 10 bases stayed unmatched. The germline V gene encodes CDR1 SGHAT and CDR2 FQNNGV. This CDR3 is 15 amino acids long.

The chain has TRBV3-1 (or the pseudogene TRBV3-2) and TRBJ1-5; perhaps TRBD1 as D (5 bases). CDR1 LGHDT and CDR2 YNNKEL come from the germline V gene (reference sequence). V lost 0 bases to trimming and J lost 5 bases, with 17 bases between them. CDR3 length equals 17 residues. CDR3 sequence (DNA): TGTGCCAGCAGCCAAGATCCCAGGGCAGGCGACTATCAGCCCCAGCATTTT. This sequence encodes CASSQDPRAGDYQPQHF.

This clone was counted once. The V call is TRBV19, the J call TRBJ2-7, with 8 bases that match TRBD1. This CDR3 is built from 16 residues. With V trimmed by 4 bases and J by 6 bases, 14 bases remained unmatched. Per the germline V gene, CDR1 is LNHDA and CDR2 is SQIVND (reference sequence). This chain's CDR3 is CASSTLGQGFGSEQYF. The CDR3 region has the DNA TGTGCCAGTAGTACCCTAGGACAGGGTTTTGGGTCCGAGCAGTACTTC.

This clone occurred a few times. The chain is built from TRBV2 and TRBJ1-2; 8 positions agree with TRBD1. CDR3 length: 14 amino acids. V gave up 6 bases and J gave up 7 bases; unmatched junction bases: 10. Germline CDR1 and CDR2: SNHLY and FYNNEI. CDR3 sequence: CASRAGGPRGGYTF. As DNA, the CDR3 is TGTGCCAGCAGGGCAGGGGGCCCCAGGGGTGGCTACACCTTC.